This paragraph reports one TCR beta chain. The protocol was immunoSEQ multiplex PCR, while the TCRdb copy is restricted to in-frame clones and leaves out a portion. This table has roughly 56,000 clones, approximately 86% appearing once. The sample is drawn from a study of OX40 agonist ivuxolimab in advanced cancers. Patients had blood sampled at baseline and again on cycle 4 day 1 and cycle 7 day 1. The CDR3 has 15 residues. Per the germline V gene, CDR1 is SGHTA and CDR2 is FQGTGA. Between the trimmed V and J ends, which lost 1 base and 2 bases, there was a span of 12 bases. The chain couples TRBV7-3 to TRBJ2-7; D ambiguous. The origin of this receptor is an adult with an advanced solid tumor such as melanoma, head and neck, liver or kidney cancer. Specimen: CD4+ or CD8+ T cells sorted from blood, collected in a trial of the OX40 agonist ivuxolimab. The CDR3 is CASSLRASGAYEQYF. The CDR3 nucleotides are TGTGCCAGCAGCTTAAGGGCAAGTGGGGCCTACGAGCAGTACTTC.